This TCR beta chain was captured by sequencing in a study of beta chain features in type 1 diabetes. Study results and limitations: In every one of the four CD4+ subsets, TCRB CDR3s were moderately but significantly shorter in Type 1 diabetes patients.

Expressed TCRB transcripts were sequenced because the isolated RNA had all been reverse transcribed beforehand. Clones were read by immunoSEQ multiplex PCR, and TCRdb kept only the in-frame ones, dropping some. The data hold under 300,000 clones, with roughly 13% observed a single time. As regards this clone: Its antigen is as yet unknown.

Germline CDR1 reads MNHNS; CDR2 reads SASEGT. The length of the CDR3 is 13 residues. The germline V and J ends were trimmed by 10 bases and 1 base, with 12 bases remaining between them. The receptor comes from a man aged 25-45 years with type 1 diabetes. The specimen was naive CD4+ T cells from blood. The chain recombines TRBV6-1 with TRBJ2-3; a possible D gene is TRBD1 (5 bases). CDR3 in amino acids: CATQQGGTDTQYF. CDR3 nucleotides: TGTGCCACCCAGCAAGGGGGCACAGATACGCAGTATTTT.